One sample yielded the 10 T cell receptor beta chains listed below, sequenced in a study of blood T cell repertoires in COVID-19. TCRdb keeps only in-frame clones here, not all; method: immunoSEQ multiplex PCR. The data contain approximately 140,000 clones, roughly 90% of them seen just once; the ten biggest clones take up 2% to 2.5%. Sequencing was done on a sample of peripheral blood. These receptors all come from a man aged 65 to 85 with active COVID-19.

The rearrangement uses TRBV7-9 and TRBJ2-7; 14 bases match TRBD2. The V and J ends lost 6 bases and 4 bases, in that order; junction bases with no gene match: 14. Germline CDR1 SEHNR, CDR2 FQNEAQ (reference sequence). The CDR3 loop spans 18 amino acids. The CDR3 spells CASSNLPGLAGEAYEQYF. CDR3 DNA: TGTGCCAGCAGTAACCTACCGGGACTAGCGGGAGAGGCATACGAGCAGTACTTC.

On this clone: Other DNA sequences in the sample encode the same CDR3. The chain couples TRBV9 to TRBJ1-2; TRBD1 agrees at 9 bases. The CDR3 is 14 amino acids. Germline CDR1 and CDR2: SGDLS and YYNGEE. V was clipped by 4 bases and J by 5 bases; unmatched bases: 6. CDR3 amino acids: CASSFRTGDYGYTF. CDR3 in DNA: TGTGCCAGCAGCTTCCGGACAGGGGATTATGGCTACACCTTC.

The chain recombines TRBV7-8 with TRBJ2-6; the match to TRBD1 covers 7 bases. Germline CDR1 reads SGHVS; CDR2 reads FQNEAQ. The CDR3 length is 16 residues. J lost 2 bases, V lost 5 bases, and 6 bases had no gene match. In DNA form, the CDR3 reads TGTGCCAGCAGCGCCCTACAGGGGACTGGGGCCAACGTCCTGACTTTC. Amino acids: CASSALQGTGANVLTF.

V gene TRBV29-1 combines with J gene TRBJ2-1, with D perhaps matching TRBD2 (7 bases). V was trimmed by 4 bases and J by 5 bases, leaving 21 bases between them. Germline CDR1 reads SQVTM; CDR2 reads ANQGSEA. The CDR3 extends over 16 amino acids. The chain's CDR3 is CSVVGGEGSTHNEQFF. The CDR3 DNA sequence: TGCAGCGTTGTAGGGGGGGAAGGGTCCACACACAATGAGCAGTTCTTC.

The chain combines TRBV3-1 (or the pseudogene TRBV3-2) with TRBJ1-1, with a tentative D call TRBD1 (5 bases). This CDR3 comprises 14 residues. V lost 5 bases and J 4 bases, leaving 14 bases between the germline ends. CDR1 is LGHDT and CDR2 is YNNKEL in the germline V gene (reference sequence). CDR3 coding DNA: TGTGCCAGCAGCGTCCAGTGGGGCGGCACTGAAGCTTTCTTT. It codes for CASSVQWGGTEAFF.

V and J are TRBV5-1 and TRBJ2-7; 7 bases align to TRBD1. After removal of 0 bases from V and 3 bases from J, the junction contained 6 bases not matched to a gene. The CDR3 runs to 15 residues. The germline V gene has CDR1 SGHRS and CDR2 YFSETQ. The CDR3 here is CASSLGDSWIYEQYF. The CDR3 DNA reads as TGCGCCAGCAGCTTGGGGGACAGTTGGATCTACGAGCAGTACTTC.

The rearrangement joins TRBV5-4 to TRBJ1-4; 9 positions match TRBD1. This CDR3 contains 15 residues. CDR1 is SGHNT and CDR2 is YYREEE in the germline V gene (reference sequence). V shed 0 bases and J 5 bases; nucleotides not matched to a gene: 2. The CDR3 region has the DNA TGTGCCAGCAGCTTGGCCGGACAGGGGAATGAAAAACTGTTTTTT. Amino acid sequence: CASSLAGQGNEKLFF.

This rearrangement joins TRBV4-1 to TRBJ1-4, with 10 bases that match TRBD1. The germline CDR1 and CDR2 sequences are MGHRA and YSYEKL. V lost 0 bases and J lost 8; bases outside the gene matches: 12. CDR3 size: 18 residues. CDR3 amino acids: CASSQEGWSTGGSEKLFF. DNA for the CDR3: TGCGCCAGCAGCCAAGAGGGGTGGTCGACAGGGGGCTCGGAAAAACTGTTTTTT.

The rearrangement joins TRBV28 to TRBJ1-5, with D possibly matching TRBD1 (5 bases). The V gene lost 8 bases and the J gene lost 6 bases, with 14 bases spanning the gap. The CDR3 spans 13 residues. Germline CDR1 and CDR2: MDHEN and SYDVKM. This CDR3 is CASSSGRAQPQHF. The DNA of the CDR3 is TGTGCCAGCTCATCAGGGAGGGCTCAGCCCCAGCATTTT.

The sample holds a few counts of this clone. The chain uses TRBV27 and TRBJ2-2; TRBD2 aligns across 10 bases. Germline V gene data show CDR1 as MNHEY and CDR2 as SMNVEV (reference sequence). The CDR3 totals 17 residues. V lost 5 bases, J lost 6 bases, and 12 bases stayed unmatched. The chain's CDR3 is CASSRASSGSFSGELFF. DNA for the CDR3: TGTGCCAGCAGTCGAGCCTCTAGCGGGAGTTTCTCCGGGGAGCTGTTTTTT.